The clone carrying this TCR beta chain showed up many times. What it recognizes is unknown. This record belongs to a study of CD8 T cells in ankylosing spondylitis. Study-wide results and caveats: Clones linked to disease were reported to show significant enrichment in matched ankylosing spondylitis synovial fluid. For ankylosing spondylitis blood, a TCR beta motif of several highly homologous variants appeared characteristic. Some motif variants had been reported before (in reactive arthritis synovial fluid and blood).

Trimming pared 6 bases from V and 2 bases from J, leaving 14 bases between. This CDR3 is 14 amino acids long. The germline gives CDR1 MNHNS, CDR2 SASEGT. TCRdb ran MiXCR on the 5' RACE reads and lists one entry per CDR3 protein. Of about 460,000 distinct CDR3 sequences listed, roughly 5.2% are singletons. This chain links TRBV6-1 with TRBJ2-7; tentatively, D is TRBD1 or TRBD2 (5 bases each). The receptor's source is a male donor with ankylosing spondylitis. Sequences were obtained from blood, either unsorted or a sorted T cell fraction (not recorded which). The CDR3 coding sequence is TGTGCCAGCAGATCAGGTAGGGGAGCCTACGAGCAGTACTTC. The encoded protein is CASRSGRGAYEQYF.